This T cell receptor (beta chain) was retrieved from a study of cytomegalovirus exposure and HLA in healthy donors. Assay used: immunoSEQ multiplex PCR; TCRdb lists only in-frame clones, some missing. Altogether about 68,000 clones are present, roughly 95% being singletons, with the ten largest covering 2% to 2.5%. The germline V gene encodes CDR1 SNHLY and CDR2 FYNNEI. This CDR3 region has 16 residues. V shed 6 bases and J 0 bases; nucleotides not matched to a gene: 8. Specimen: PBMCs. This receptor was identified in a young man in good health and CMV-seronegative. This chain links TRBV2 with TRBJ1-3; 7 nucleotides match TRBD1. The CDR3 sequence: CASSERQGHSGNTIYF. The DNA for the CDR3 is TGTGCCAGCAGCGAGCGACAGGGACACTCTGGAAACACCATATATTTT. Together with reference TRBV2 and TRBJ1-3, the CDR3 gives the full variable domain: EPEVTQTPSHQVTQMGQEVILRCVPISNHLYFYWYRQILGQKVEFLVSFYNNEISEKSEIFDDQFSVERPDGSNFTLKIRSTKLEDSAMYFCASSERQGHSGNTIYFGEGSWLTVV.